Here is one TCR beta chain with its context. This receptor's antigen is unknown. Base qualities are not recorded, but no much larger clone differs from it by a single base. Library generation was performed with the immunoSEQ multiplex PCR assay. A mixture of 60 forward primers for TCR Vbeta segments and 13 reverse primers for TCR Jbeta segments was used in the multiplex PCR. The CDR3 region of rearranged TCR beta genes was amplified from genomic DNA with a multiplex PCR assay. Amplified TCR beta libraries were sequenced as 87-base-pair reads on the Illumina HiSeq System. Concerning the study's data processing: A later analysis tallied around 82 million unique TCR beta chains across the 666 repertoires, and about 10 million of those chains were shared by two or more donors. A nearest-neighbor algorithm error-corrected the raw reads and collapsed the reads into unique sequences, merging closely related sequences to remove PCR and sequencing errors. To assign V, D and J gene segments, CDR3 sequences were aligned to IMGT reference sequences. For a sequence to be retained, a match of at least six nucleotides was required to both a V gene segment and a J gene segment. A rearrangement was called productive if the CDR3 had no stop codons and remained in frame with V and J, and every other rearrangement was called non-productive. CDR3 was defined by IMGT convention, running from the second conserved V-encoded cysteine to the conserved J-encoded phenylalanine. In an earlier analysis of 587 of the donors, sequences lacking an unambiguous match to a single V gene segment were excluded. An earlier analysis of 500 to 600 of the donors classified V segments as functional when productive rearrangements were above 56.7% and as segregating when the standard deviation between donors was above 5%. To diagnose cytomegalovirus status from the catalog of TCR beta chain sequences, a statistical classification framework was built. A later analysis assigned V and J genes by comparing TCR nucleotide sequences with IMGT/GENE-DB human TR gene sequences. Using the TCRdist pipeline, a later analysis assigned CDR3 sequences along with most-parsimonious VDJ recombination scenarios. In a later analysis, each TCR beta chain was defined by its CDR3 amino acid sequence together with its V-gene family, and reads without a unique V-gene family were excluded. In a later analysis, approximately 590 highly shared, low-generation-probability nucleotide sequences were removed to address suspected cross-contamination and a sequencing artifact. For each public chain, a later analysis derived a clonal expansion index from normalized ranks of inferred template counts within each repertoire. Generation probabilities in a later analysis came from a VDJ recombination model fitted to out-of-frame rearrangements, and those results were checked against IGoR. In a later analysis, hypergeometric tests were used to score TCR-TCR, TCR-HLA and TCR-CMV co-occurrence, with a repertoire-size bias correction applied to TCR pairs. To estimate false discovery rates, a later analysis permuted the HLA or CMV assignments 20 times. In a later analysis, co-occurring TCRs were grouped using DBSCAN, with TCRdist sequence similarity added in when clustering inside HLA-allele-positive subsets. Repertoires with fewer than 30,000 or more than 120,000 public chains were left out of co-occurrence clustering, as were roughly five repertoires with anomalous nucleotide sharing. This is the immuneACCESS table as TCRdb keeps it, with only in-frame sequences that have V and J called. A part of the clones is gone; compared with another copy, unresolved V genes explain less than half, and the rest is unexplained. V and J calls and clone size are given by that table; D and trimming were obtained from the DNA. The sample table contains over 200,000 clones; only one count was recorded for around four fifths of them. Clones ranked in the top ten supply less than 4.5% of the sample.

The cohort consisted of hundreds of healthy bone marrow donors. Cohort members were all nominally healthy when sampled, although unrecorded immune exposures were likely present. The donor was CMV seronegative and belonged to the group of several hundred seronegative cohort members. A peripheral blood sample was provided by each donor, and peripheral blood mononuclear cells were used for TCR beta sequencing. The Qiagen DNeasy Blood Extraction Kit was used to extract genomic DNA from the blood cell samples. The data derive from a study of cytomegalovirus exposure and HLA in healthy donors (dated by TCRdb to 2017 to 2019). Broadly, across the study: An earlier analysis of approximately 640 of the donors reported about 250 Gb of sequence data and 100 million to 130 million unique TCR beta sequences from about 179 million T cells. An earlier analysis of 500 to 750 of the donors applied high-throughput TCR beta sequencing to assess whether each TCR beta V gene segment acted as functional or pseudogenic. Typing coverage varied by locus: roughly 629-630 donors for A, B, C, DRB1 and DQB1; around 560 for DQA1; more than 600 for DPA1; 450 to 480 for DPB1. All discovery cohort repertoires had been generated using a single sequencing platform. The genetic ancestry cluster associated with self-reported Caucasian donors included around 76% of the 300 to 400 genotyped donors. On average, roughly 250,000 unique TCR beta nucleotide sequences were sequenced per donor among 350 to 400 genotyped donors of the cohort, with approximately 18% of those sequences being non-productive. High-throughput TCR immunosequencing, statistical association of individual TCRs with disease status, and machine learning were combined to predict cytomegalovirus infection status. A later genetic analysis took genome-wide SNP genotypes for about 55% of the roughly 670 donors and used that subset as a discovery cohort. The study used immunosequencing to profile the T cell repertoires of 666 subjects and linked those repertoires to cytomegalovirus serostatus. In a later analysis, previously published TCR beta repertoires from 600 to 850 donors were re-analyzed and high-resolution HLA genotyping was added so that TCR occurrence patterns could be studied. The aim of the study was to test whether cataloging public T cell receptors could identify signatures of past pathogen exposure. An early release covering some 640 HLA-typed donors comprised 300 to 350 gigabases of sequencing data and about 90 million unique TCR sequences. Donor age, sex, ethnicity and CMV serostatus were compiled together with the repertoire data. Rather than drawing on any new phenotypic data, the later analysis identified candidate immune exposures from TCR beta sequences and the way those sequences occurred across donors. A separate validation cohort of 100 to 150 different subjects was used in addition to the 666-subject first cohort. A few DR-DQ haplotypes were treated as single units for association and clustering because of strong linkage in the cohort. HLA typing covered class I and class II loci at four-digit resolution. Study-wide conclusions, independent of this receptor: A later genetic analysis associated a missense DCLRE1C variant with V-gene and J-gene trimming of TCR beta chains, and an independent cohort replicated the association. According to a later genetic analysis, donors in an Asian-associated ancestry cluster had fewer N-insertions in productive TCRs than the approximately 690-donor mean. The sequencing pipeline was judged likely to have produced a cluster of highly shared sequence variants as a technical artifact. In an earlier analysis of approximately 600 of the donors, most TCR beta V segments were observed in productive rearrangements about 90% or about 30% of the time, broadly matching IMGT annotations. Over 15 rarely observed V segments, including chromosome 9 orphons, were excluded from the earlier analysis of a few hundred of the donors because counts were too low. Strong co-occurrence of HLA alleles, especially DR and DQ, made assigning TCR associations to individual alleles difficult. According to the authors, the approach could potentially be generalized to other disease states and immunological phenotypes. Roughly uniform sequencing depth across donors was assumed in presence/absence analyses, although this assumption may not hold. Because some donors lacked HLA typing at each locus, the association tests relied only on the typed subset. Most TCR sequences were observed very rarely across donors, whereas some public TCRs were present in many individuals. In the study, about 150 TCR beta chains were listed as associated with cytomegalovirus. A later analysis found that TCR association rates varied across HLA loci, with DRB1 alleles showing the most associated TCRs and HLA-C alleles the fewest. In vitro tests confirmed that a few of the cytomegalovirus-associated TCR beta chains recognize cytomegalovirus antigens. The classifier was reported to diagnose cytomegalovirus status with high specificity and sensitivity in both the original cohort and the validation cohort. Specific HLA alleles were associated with 15,000 to 20,000 TCR beta sequences at a false discovery rate of 0.05 in a later analysis. The only immune exposure information available for the cohort was CMV serostatus. In a later analysis, HLA-associated TCR beta chains showed more clonal expansion and lower generation probabilities than non-associated chains that were equally common. Only TCR beta chains were sequenced in this cohort, and the absence of alpha or paired-chain data limited detectable features. The 87-base-pair reads could not distinguish some IMGT-functional V segments, including TRBV6-2 and TRBV6-3, so those segments were excluded. In a later analysis, most CMV-associated TCR beta chains were found to appear HLA-restricted, with HLA associations seemingly driven largely by CMV exposure. Correlated functional status among segregating V segments might reflect linkage disequilibrium, but an unknown experimental factor could not be ruled out. A later analysis reported that several top co-occurrence clusters appeared linked to parvovirus B19, influenza, CMV and Epstein-Barr virus. A further reported finding was that TCR beta sequences accurately predicted the HLA-A and HLA-B alleles for most subjects in the first cohort.

Including the terminal cysteine and phenylalanine, the CDR3 comprises 12 residues. Only the CDR3 region is kept as DNA, spanning 36 bases read in frame from base 1. CDR1 is given as MDHEN and CDR2 as SYDVKM, both from the germline V gene. The trim is 4 bases for V and 1 base for J, with a gap of 4 bases between the germline ends. This receptor chain uses TRBV28 and TRBJ1-1; no D gene can be assigned with confidence. This receptor was taken from a male donor in good health and CMV-seronegative. The material sequenced was PBMCs. CDR3 reads: CASSSGNTEAFF. The sequenced DNA is TGTGCCAGCAGTTCAGGGAACACTGAAGCTTTCTTT.